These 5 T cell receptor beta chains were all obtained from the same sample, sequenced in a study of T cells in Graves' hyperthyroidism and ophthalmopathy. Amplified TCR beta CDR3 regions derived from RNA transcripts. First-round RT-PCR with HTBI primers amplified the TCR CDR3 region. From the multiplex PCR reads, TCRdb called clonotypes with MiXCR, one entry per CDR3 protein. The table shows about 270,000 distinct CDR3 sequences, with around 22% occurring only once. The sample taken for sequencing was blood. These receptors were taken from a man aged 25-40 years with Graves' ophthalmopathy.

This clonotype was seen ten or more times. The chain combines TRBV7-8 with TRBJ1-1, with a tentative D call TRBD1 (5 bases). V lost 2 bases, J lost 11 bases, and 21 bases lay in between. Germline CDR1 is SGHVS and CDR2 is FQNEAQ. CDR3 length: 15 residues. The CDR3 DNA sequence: TGTGCCAGCAGCTTAAGGTCGGGAGGACGACAGTCCGCTTTCTTT. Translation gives CASSLRSGGRQSAFF.

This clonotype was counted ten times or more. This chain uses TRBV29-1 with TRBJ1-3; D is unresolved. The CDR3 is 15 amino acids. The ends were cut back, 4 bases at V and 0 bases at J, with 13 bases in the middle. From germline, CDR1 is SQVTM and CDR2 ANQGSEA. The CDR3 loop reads CSVGSDRISGNTIYF. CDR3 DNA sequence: TGCAGCGTTGGATCAGACCGAATCTCTGGAAACACCATATATTTT.

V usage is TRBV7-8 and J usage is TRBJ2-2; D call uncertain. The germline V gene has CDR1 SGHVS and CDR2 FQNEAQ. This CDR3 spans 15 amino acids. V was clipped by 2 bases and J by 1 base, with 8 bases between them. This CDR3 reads CASSLQNQNTGELFF. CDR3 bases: TGTGCCAGCAGCTTACAGAATCAGAACACCGGGGAGCTGTTTTTT. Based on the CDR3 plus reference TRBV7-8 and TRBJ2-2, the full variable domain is GAGVSQSPRYKVAKRGQDVALRCDPISGHVSLFWYQQALGQGPEFLTYFQNEAQLDKSGLPSDRFFAERPEGSVSTLKIQRTQQEDSAVYLCASSLQNQNTGELFFGEGSRLTVL.

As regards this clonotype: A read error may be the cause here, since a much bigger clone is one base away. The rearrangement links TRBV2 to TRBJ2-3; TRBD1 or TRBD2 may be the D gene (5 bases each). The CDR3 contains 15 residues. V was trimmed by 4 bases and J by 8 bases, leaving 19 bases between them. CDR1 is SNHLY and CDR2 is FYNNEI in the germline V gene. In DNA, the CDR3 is TGTGCCAGCAGTGGCGGGCTAGGTGGGGCAGGTACGCAGTATTTT. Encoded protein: CASSGGLGGAGTQYF.

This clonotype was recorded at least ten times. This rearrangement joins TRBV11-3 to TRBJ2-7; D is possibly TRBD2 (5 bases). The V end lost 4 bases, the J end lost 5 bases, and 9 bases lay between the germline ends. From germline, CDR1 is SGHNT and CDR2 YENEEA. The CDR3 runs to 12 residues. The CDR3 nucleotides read TGTGCCAGCAGCTCCGAGGGCCACGAGCAGTACTTC. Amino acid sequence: CASSSEGHEQYF.